The 17 T cell receptor beta chains below come from one sample, sequenced in a study of OX40 agonist ivuxolimab in advanced cancers. Only in-frame clones appear in the TCRdb table, and some are missing; sequencing was by immunoSEQ multiplex PCR. The sample has under 80,000 clones; around 83% are singletons. The sequenced sample was CD4+ or CD8+ T cells sorted from blood, obtained in a trial of the OX40 agonist ivuxolimab. The receptors derive from an adult with an advanced solid tumor such as melanoma, head and neck, liver or kidney cancer.

The chain joins TRBV7-2 to TRBJ2-7; maybe TRBD2 (5 bases). The length of the CDR3 is 15 residues. Germline V lookup: CDR1 SGHTA, CDR2 FQGNSA. V lost 1 base and J lost 4, with 14 bases in between. The CDR3 nucleotides read TGTGCCAGCAGCTTAGAAACGGGAACGACGTACGAGCAGTACTTC. Translated, it gives CASSLETGTTYEQYF. Together with reference TRBV7-2 and TRBJ2-7, the CDR3 gives the full variable domain: GAGVSQSPSNKVTEKGKDVELRCDPISGHTALYWYRQSLGQGLEFLIYFQGNSAPDKSGLPSDRFSAERTGGSVSTLTIQRTQQEDSAVYLCASSLETGTTYEQYFGPGTRLTVT.

The V gene is TRBV25-1, the J gene TRBJ1-5, with unresolved D. The V end lost 3 bases, the J end lost 4 bases, and 7 bases lay between the germline ends. The length of the CDR3 is 13 residues. The germline CDR1 and CDR2 sequences are MGHDK and SYGVNS. The CDR3, as DNA: TGTGCCAGCAGTGATTCCTTTAATCAGCCCCAGCATTTT. Encoded protein: CASSDSFNQPQHF. Using reference TRBV25-1 and TRBJ1-5 for the parts outside the CDR3, the full variable domain is EADIYQTPRYLVIGTGKKITLECSQTMGHDKMYWYQQDPGMELHLIHYSYGVNSTEKGDLSSESTVSRIRTEHFPLTLESARPSHTSQYLCASSDSFNQPQHFGDGTRLSIL.

This clone was detected a few times. J is TRBJ2-1 and V is TRBV27; D call uncertain. Trimming took off 5 bases at V and 1 base at J, with 6 bases between the two ends. Germline V gene sequence: CDR1 MNHEY, CDR2 SMNVEV (reference sequence). CDR3 length equals 13 residues. The chain's CDR3 is CASSRPSYNEQFF. The CDR3 nucleotides are TGTGCCAGCAGTAGGCCTTCCTACAATGAGCAGTTCTTC.

The V call is TRBV29-1, the J call TRBJ2-5, with a tentative D call TRBD1 (6 bases). Matching the DNA end better, TRBJ2-7 makes the J call doubtful. This CDR3 is 12 amino acids long. Germline V lookup: CDR1 SQVTM, CDR2 ANQGSEA. CDR3 sequence: CSVEIQGYEQYF. In DNA, the CDR3 is TGCAGCGTTGAAATCCAGGGGTACGAGCAGTACTTC.

This clone has just a few counts. The rearrangement joins TRBV4-2 to TRBJ1-1; possibly TRBD1 for D (5 bases). V was clipped by 1 base and J by 6 bases, with 12 bases between them. This CDR3 is built from 14 residues. In germline, CDR1 is LGHNA, CDR2 YNFKEQ. CDR3 nucleotide sequence: TGTGCCAGCAGCCAAGCCCTGACAGAGGCTGAAGCTTTCTTT. Its protein product is CASSQALTEAEAFF.

This clone was found a few times. The chain carries TRBV28 and TRBJ2-7; 7 bases line up with TRBD1. CDR1 and CDR2 (germline): MDHEN, SYDVKM. CDR3 length: 16 residues. Unmatched junction bases numbered 10, after V lost 5 bases and J lost 0 bases. The CDR3 DNA follows: TGTGCCAGCAGTCCCCTTGGGGACAGCATCTCCTACGAGCAGTACTTC. Protein sequence: CASSPLGDSISYEQYF.

The chain recombines TRBV7-2 with TRBJ2-3; D assignment may be TRBD1 or TRBD2 (5 bases each). This CDR3 spans 13 amino acids. The ends were cut back, 4 bases at V and 0 bases at J, with 5 bases in the middle. Germline V CDR1 and CDR2: SGHTA, FQGNSA. The CDR3 reads CASSWDSTDTQYF. For the CDR3, the DNA is TGTGCCAGCAGCTGGGACAGCACAGATACGCAGTATTTT. The whole variable domain, filled in from reference TRBV7-2 and TRBJ2-3, reads GAGVSQSPSNKVTEKGKDVELRCDPISGHTALYWYRQSLGQGLEFLIYFQGNSAPDKSGLPSDRFSAERTGGSVSTLTIQRTQQEDSAVYLCASSWDSTDTQYFGPGTRLTVL.

Only one count was recorded for this clone. The rearrangement uses TRBV6-1 and TRBJ2-7, with D unclear. Germline-derived CDR1 and CDR2 are MNHNS and SASEGT. The CDR3 runs 14 residues. The V end was cut by 10 bases, the J end by 1 base, with 17 bases between. The CDR3 nucleotides read TGTGCCATCGCTCCAGACCCCCCTTCCTACGAGCAGTACTTC. This translates into CAIAPDPPSYEQYF.

The chain combines TRBV6-6 with TRBJ2-5, with 12 positions matching TRBD2. Germline lookup yields CDR1 MNHNY and CDR2 SVGAGI (reference sequence). Germline trimming cut 8 bases from V and 4 bases from J; bases unmatched to any gene: 5. The CDR3 has 14 residues. Written as DNA, the CDR3 is TGTGCCAGCGGACTAGCGGGGTTTCTAGAGACCCAGTACTTC. As protein: CASGLAGFLETQYF.

This chain uses TRBV10-3 with TRBJ2-3, with a possible D match to TRBD1 (5 bases). Germline assignment: CDR1 ENHRY and CDR2 SYGVKD. Trimming cost V 4 bases and J 6 bases, with 14 bases left between them. The length of the CDR3 is 14 residues. The CDR3 protein is CAISGGPSKDTQYF. The CDR3 region has the DNA TGTGCCATCAGTGGGGGCCCCAGTAAGGATACGCAGTATTTT.

Comments on this clone: The germline gene is not matched at one end of the junction; a read error may be the cause. The chain carries TRBV2 and TRBJ1-5; D ambiguous. The CDR3 is made up of 12 amino acids. Germline CDR1 reads SNHLY; CDR2 reads FYNNEI. This chain's CDR3 is CASTEGNQPQHF. CDR3 nucleotide sequence: TGTGCCAGCACTGAAGGGAATCAGCCCCAGCATTTT.

The gene calls are TRBV19 and TRBJ2-4; 7 bases agree with TRBD1. The CDR3 has 16 amino acids. Germline CDR1 LNHDA, CDR2 SQIVND (reference sequence). Trimming removed 6 bases from V and 3 bases from J; junction bases left unmatched: 11. CDR3 bases: TGTGCCAGTAGCCCTCAAAGACAGGGATTCAAAAACATTCAGTACTTC. Translated: CASSPQRQGFKNIQYF. Drawing the rest from reference TRBV19 and TRBJ2-4, the complete variable domain is DGGITQSPKYLFRKEGQNVTLSCEQNLNHDAMYWYRQDPGQGLRLIYYSQIVNDFQKGDIAEGYSVSREKKESFPLTVTSAQKNPTAFYLCASSPQRQGFKNIQYFGAGTRLSVL.

The chain is built from TRBV28 and TRBJ1-4, with D uncertain. Germline assignment: CDR1 MDHEN and CDR2 SYDVKM. V lost 7 bases and J 7 bases, leaving 7 bases between the germline ends. This CDR3 is 11 amino acids long. Written as DNA, the CDR3 is TGTGCCAGCACCTTGGGTGAAAAACTGTTTTTT. This encodes CASTLGEKLFF.

The chain uses TRBV2 and TRBJ1-3; D call uncertain. Trimming took off 3 bases at V and 0 bases at J, with 3 bases between the two ends. CDR3 size: 13 residues. Looked up from germline, CDR1 is SNHLY and CDR2 is FYNNEI. For the CDR3, the DNA is TGTGCCAGCAGTGAGGACTCTGGAAACACCATATATTTT. Its protein product is CASSEDSGNTIYF.

The chain couples TRBV6-5 to TRBJ1-5; 7 bases line up with TRBD1. V was pared by 5 bases and J by 2 bases, with 3 bases of the junction left unmatched. Germline V gives CDR1 MNHEY, CDR2 SVGAGI. This CDR3 is 14 amino acids long. CDR3 coding DNA: TGTGCCAGCAGTCGACAGGGAGGCAATCAGCCCCAGCATTTT. It specifies CASSRQGGNQPQHF.

The chain is built from TRBV28 and TRBJ2-5; possibly TRBD2 for D (6 bases). Trimming stripped 4 bases from V and 2 bases from J, with 11 bases between. In germline, CDR1 is MDHEN, CDR2 SYDVKM. CDR3 size: 14 residues. The CDR3 region is CASSSAGFQETQYF. CDR3 DNA sequence: TGTGCCAGCAGTTCCGCGGGGTTTCAAGAGACCCAGTACTTC.

The chain joins TRBV25-1 to TRBJ2-1; D not certain. V shed 6 bases and J shed 9 bases, with 12 bases lying between them. The CDR3 sequence is 12 residues long. From germline, CDR1 is MGHDK and CDR2 SYGVNS. For the CDR3, the DNA is TGTGCCAGCAGCTTCAAGCCGTTTGAGCAGTTCTTC. Its translation: CASSFKPFEQFF.